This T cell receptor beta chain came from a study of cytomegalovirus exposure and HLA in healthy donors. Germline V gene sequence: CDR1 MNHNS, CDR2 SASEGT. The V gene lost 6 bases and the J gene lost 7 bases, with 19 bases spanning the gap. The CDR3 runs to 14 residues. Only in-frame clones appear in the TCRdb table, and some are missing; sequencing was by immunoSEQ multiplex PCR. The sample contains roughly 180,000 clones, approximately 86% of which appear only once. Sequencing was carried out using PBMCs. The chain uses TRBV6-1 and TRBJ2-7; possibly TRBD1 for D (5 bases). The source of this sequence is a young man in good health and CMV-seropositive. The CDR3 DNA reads TGTGCCAGCAGAGATAAACAGGTCCTGAGGGAGCAGTACTTC. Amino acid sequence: CASRDKQVLREQYF.